The present entry profiles one T cell receptor beta chain with its context. These data originate in a study of blood T cell repertoires in COVID-19. Study at large: T cells, B-cell-depleted T cells, or PBMCs provided the cDNA or gDNA that served as material.

This CDR3 has 18 residues. Source study methods: From reference gene primer amplification, estimates of nucleated cell counts were derived. Libraries were prepared by immunoSEQ multiplex PCR; TCRdb keeps only in-frame clonotypes and omits some of them. V and J calls and clone size follow that table, whereas D and trimming were derived from the DNA. This table holds approximately 150,000 clones, roughly 80% found once. The sequence derives from a man aged 45 to 65 with active or convalescent COVID-19. Material: peripheral blood. The V and J genes are TRBV21-1 and TRBJ2-3; the table's D call, TRBD2, has no DNA check behind it. TRBV21-1 is marked as a pseudogene. The CDR3 DNA is TGTGCCAGCAGCAAAGAAGGGTCTGTGGGAGAATGGTCAGATACGCAGTATTTT. Its translation is CASSKEGSVGEWSDTQYF.